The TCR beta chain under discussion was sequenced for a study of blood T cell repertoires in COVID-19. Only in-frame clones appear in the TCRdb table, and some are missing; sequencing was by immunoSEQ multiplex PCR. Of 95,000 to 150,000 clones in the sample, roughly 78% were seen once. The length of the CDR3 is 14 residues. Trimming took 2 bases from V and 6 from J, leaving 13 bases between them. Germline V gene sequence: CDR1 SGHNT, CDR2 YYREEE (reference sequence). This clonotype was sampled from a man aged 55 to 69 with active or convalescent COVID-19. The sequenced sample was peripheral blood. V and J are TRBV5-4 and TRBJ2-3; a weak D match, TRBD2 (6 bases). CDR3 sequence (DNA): TGTGCCAGCAGCTTTGTGGGAGCGGGTGATACGCAGTATTTT. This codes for CASSFVGAGDTQYF.